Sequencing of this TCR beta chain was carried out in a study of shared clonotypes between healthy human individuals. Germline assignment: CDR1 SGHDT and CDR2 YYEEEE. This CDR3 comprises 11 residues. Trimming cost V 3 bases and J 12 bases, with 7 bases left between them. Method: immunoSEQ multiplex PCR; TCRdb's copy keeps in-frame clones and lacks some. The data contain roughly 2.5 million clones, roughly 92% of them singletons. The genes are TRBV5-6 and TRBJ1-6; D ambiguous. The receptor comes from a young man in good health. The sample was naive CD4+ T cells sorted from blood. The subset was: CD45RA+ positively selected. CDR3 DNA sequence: TGTGCCAGCAGCTCCGATGGACCCCTCCACTTT. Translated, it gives CASSSDGPLHF.